The rows below give T cell receptor beta chains drawn from one sample of a study of blood T cell repertoires in COVID-19. Sequencing used immunoSEQ multiplex PCR; TCRdb keeps in-frame clones, though not all of them. This table holds 360,000 or so clones, about nine tenths found once. The sample was PBMCs or T cells enriched from blood (not recorded which). These receptors originate from a woman aged 25 to 39 who had been exposed to COVID-19. Each CDR3 is given with its conserved first and last residue. A D gene is named only where the DNA matches it firmly. Not all rows give a size; the values are once, few, many and, for expanded clones, a class.

v_gene: TRBV29-1
j_gene: TRBJ1-1
abundance: .
d_gene: TRBD1
CDR3nt: TGCAGCGTTGTAGGGCAGGGGGTGAGATTCCCTGAAGCTTTCTTT
CDR3aa: CSVVGQGVRFPEAFF

v_gene: TRBV10-3
j_gene: TRBJ1-5
abundance: .
d_gene: .
CDR3nt: TGTGCCATCAGGGACAGCTCTTCGGAGAGCAATCAGCCCCAGCATTTT
CDR3aa: CAIRDSSSESNQPQHF

v_gene: TRBV7-9
j_gene: TRBJ2-5
abundance: .
d_gene: TRBD1
CDR3nt: TGTGCCAGCAGCTCGGGACAGCTAAGAGAGACCCAGTACTTC
CDR3aa: CASSSGQLRETQYF

v_gene: TRBV5-4
j_gene: TRBJ2-5
abundance: .
d_gene: TRBD2
CDR3nt: TGTGCCAGCAGCTTGGGAGGTAGCGGGAGATTTGAGACCCAGTACTTC
CDR3aa: CASSLGGSGRFETQYF

v_gene: TRBV5-4
j_gene: TRBJ2-7
abundance: .
d_gene: .
CDR3nt: TGTGCCAGCAGCTTGGCTGAGCTCACTCAAAAGCAGTACTTC
CDR3aa: CASSLAELTQKQYF

v_gene: TRBV5-1
j_gene: TRBJ1-1
abundance: .
d_gene: TRBD1
CDR3nt: TGCGCCAGCAGCTTGGAGTTCGAGACAGGGATTTGGAACACTGAAGCTTTCTTT
CDR3aa: CASSLEFETGIWNTEAFF

v_gene: TRBV7-8
j_gene: TRBJ1-2
abundance: .
d_gene: .
CDR3nt: TGTGCCAGCAGCTCCTCGTGGGACACGCTTGGCTACACCTTC
CDR3aa: CASSSSWDTLGYTF

v_gene: TRBV18
j_gene: TRBJ2-2
abundance: few
d_gene: .
CDR3nt: TGTGCCAGCTCACCACTAGCGGCGAACACCGGGGAGCTGTTTTTT
CDR3aa: CASSPLAANTGELFF

v_gene: TRBV2
j_gene: TRBJ1-3
abundance: .
d_gene: .
CDR3nt: TGTGCCAGCAGTGACAGGGTAGACACCATATATTTT
CDR3aa: CASSDRVDTIYF

v_gene: TRBV13
j_gene: TRBJ2-7
abundance: .
d_gene: .
CDR3nt: TGTGCCAGCAGCTTAGAGGGGGAGCAGTACTTC
CDR3aa: CASSLEGEQYF

v_gene: TRBV9
j_gene: TRBJ1-4
abundance: .
d_gene: .
CDR3nt: TGTGCCAGCAGCGTAGGGGTGGGAGCGACTAATGAAAAACTGTTTTTT
CDR3aa: CASSVGVGATNEKLFF

v_gene: TRBV5-4
j_gene: TRBJ1-6
abundance: .
d_gene: .
CDR3nt: TGTGCCAGCAGCCCAGGCCCCCGACTACAGGGAGATAATTCACCCCTCCACTTT
CDR3aa: CASSPGPRLQGDNSPLHF

v_gene: TRBV3-1/TRBV3-2
j_gene: TRBJ2-7
abundance: .
d_gene: TRBD2
CDR3nt: TGTGCCAGCAGCCGTTCTAGCGGGAAGGGCTACGAGCAGTACTTC
CDR3aa: CASSRSSGKGYEQYF

v_gene: TRBV5-1
j_gene: TRBJ1-5
abundance: .
d_gene: .
CDR3nt: TGCGCCAGCAGTCAGGGACAAGATCAGCCCCAGCATTTT
CDR3aa: CASSQGQDQPQHF

v_gene: TRBV10-1
j_gene: TRBJ2-1
abundance: .
d_gene: .
CDR3nt: TGCGCCAGCAGCCACAGGGGGGGTGAGCAGTTCTTC
CDR3aa: CASSHRGGEQFF

v_gene: TRBV7-6
j_gene: TRBJ1-1
abundance: .
d_gene: .
CDR3nt: TGTGCCAGCAGCCCGGCGGGGGGCGCGGACACTGAAGCTTTCTTT
CDR3aa: CASSPAGGADTEAFF

v_gene: TRBV19
j_gene: TRBJ1-5
abundance: .
d_gene: .
CDR3nt: TGTGCCAGTAGGCCAGACAGGACGTGGCAGCCCCAGCATTTT
CDR3aa: CASRPDRTWQPQHF

v_gene: TRBV19
j_gene: TRBJ2-7
abundance: .
d_gene: TRBD2
CDR3nt: TGTGCCAGTAGTATAAGGCTAGCGGGAGCCTCCTACGAGCAGTACTTC
CDR3aa: CASSIRLAGASYEQYF

v_gene: TRBV28
j_gene: TRBJ2-7
abundance: .
d_gene: .
CDR3nt: TGTGCCAGCAGTTCGTCTTCTAGCAGCTCCTACGAGCAGTACTTC
CDR3aa: CASSSSSSSSYEQYF

v_gene: TRBV24-1
j_gene: TRBJ2-7
abundance: .
d_gene: TRBD1
CDR3nt: TGTGCCACCACACCCTGGGGCGACAGGGTCTACGAGCAGTACTTC
CDR3aa: CATTPWGDRVYEQYF

v_gene: TRBV27
j_gene: TRBJ1-1
abundance: few
d_gene: TRBD1
CDR3nt: TGTGCCAGCAGTCAACTGCCGGGACAGGAGATGAACACTGAAGCTTTCTTT
CDR3aa: CASSQLPGQEMNTEAFF

v_gene: TRBV19
j_gene: TRBJ1-1
abundance: .
d_gene: .
CDR3nt: TGTGCCAGTAGGGGCCACGGATTAGTCACTGAAGCTTTCTTT
CDR3aa: CASRGHGLVTEAFF

v_gene: TRBV6-5
j_gene: TRBJ2-1
abundance: .
d_gene: TRBD1
CDR3nt: TGTGCCAGCACCAGACAGGGGGGTGAGCAGTTCTTC
CDR3aa: CASTRQGGEQFF

v_gene: TRBV9
j_gene: TRBJ2-7
abundance: .
d_gene: TRBD1
CDR3nt: TGTGCCAGCAGCGTAGTAGGGACAGGGATAGAAGAGCAGTACTTC
CDR3aa: CASSVVGTGIEEQYF

v_gene: TRBV12-3/TRBV12-4
j_gene: TRBJ1-4
abundance: .
d_gene: TRBD1
CDR3nt: TGTGCCAGCACCAGGGACAGCCTCGGAAAACTGTTTTTT
CDR3aa: CASTRDSLGKLFF

v_gene: TRBV9
j_gene: TRBJ2-2
abundance: .
d_gene: TRBD1
CDR3nt: TGTGCCAGCAGCGTAGAGGGACAGAGCACCGGGGAGCTGTTTTTT
CDR3aa: CASSVEGQSTGELFF

v_gene: TRBV7-2
j_gene: TRBJ1-6
abundance: .
d_gene: .
CDR3nt: TGTGCCAGCAGCTTAGAAGTGATACGGTCACCCCTCCACTTT
CDR3aa: CASSLEVIRSPLHF

v_gene: TRBV7-3
j_gene: TRBJ1-2
abundance: .
d_gene: .
CDR3nt: TGTGCCAGCAGTGGCGGTCCAGCAAACTATGGCTACACCTTC
CDR3aa: CASSGGPANYGYTF

v_gene: TRBV7-2
j_gene: TRBJ2-1
abundance: .
d_gene: TRBD2
CDR3nt: TGTGCCAGCAGCGGAGGTGGCGGGAGGAATAATGAGCAGTTCTTC
CDR3aa: CASSGGGGRNNEQFF

v_gene: TRBV28
j_gene: TRBJ1-5
abundance: .
d_gene: TRBD1
CDR3nt: TGTGCCAGCAGTTCGACAGGGGGTTTTAGCAATCAGCCCCAGCATTTT
CDR3aa: CASSSTGGFSNQPQHF

v_gene: TRBV7-8
j_gene: TRBJ2-4
abundance: .
d_gene: .
CDR3nt: TGTGCCAGCAGCTTAGTAGACCGGGGCATTCAGTACTTC
CDR3aa: CASSLVDRGIQYF

v_gene: TRBV9
j_gene: TRBJ2-2
abundance: .
d_gene: TRBD2
CDR3nt: TGTGCCAGCAGCTTTCACTCCGGGACTAGCGGGAGAAGGGACACCGGGGAGCTGTTTTTT
CDR3aa: CASSFHSGTSGRRDTGELFF

v_gene: TRBV18
j_gene: TRBJ1-2
abundance: .
d_gene: .
CDR3nt: TGTGCCAGCTCACCAGGCGGTCAGGGCCTCCACTATGGCTACACCTTC
CDR3aa: CASSPGGQGLHYGYTF